These T cell receptor beta chains were read from a single sample in a study of cytomegalovirus exposure and HLA in healthy donors. Method: immunoSEQ multiplex PCR; TCRdb's copy keeps in-frame clones and lacks some. The repertoire includes about 150,000 clones, around four fifths of them detected once, and less than 35% sits in the top ten. Sequenced input: PBMCs. The receptor source for this set is a man aged 30 to 45 in good health and CMV-seropositive. CDR3s include the opening cysteine and the closing phenylalanine or tryptophan. The D gene is left open where the match is weak. Clone sizes are given selectively: once, few, many, or a class where the clone is expanded.

>.|TRBD1|TRBV9|TRBJ2-7
CASSGGGQGYEQYF
TGTGCCAGCAGCGGCGGAGGACAGGGGTACGAGCAGTACTTC
>once|.|TRBV5-6|TRBJ2-5
CASSFLYETYQETQYF
TGTGCCAGCAGCTTCCTTTATGAGACATACCAAGAGACCCAGTACTTC
>.|TRBD1|TRBV4-3|TRBJ2-1
CASSQDPRTGGDEQFF
TGCGCCAGCAGCCAAGATCCCCGGACAGGGGGAGATGAGCAGTTCTTC
>.|TRBD1|TRBV6-5|TRBJ2-1
CASNKDRPLYNEQFF
TGTGCCAGCAATAAGGACAGGCCGCTCTACAATGAGCAGTTCTTC
>.|.|TRBV5-1|TRBJ2-5
CASSLTSKETQYF
TGCGCCAGCAGCCTTACTAGCAAAGAGACCCAGTACTTC
>.|.|TRBV27|TRBJ1-2
CASSFKQDNYGYTF
TGTGCCAGCAGTTTTAAACAAGATAACTATGGCTACACCTTC
>.|TRBD1|TRBV6-4|TRBJ2-1
CASSVTGGIPNEQFF
TGTGCCAGCAGTGTTACAGGGGGGATCCCCAATGAGCAGTTCTTC
>.|TRBD1|TRBV6-1|TRBJ1-1
CASRQGAITEAFF
TGTGCCAGCCGACAGGGGGCTATCACTGAAGCTTTCTTT
>.|.|TRBV10-3|TRBJ1-6
CAISESGLKDNSPLHF
TGTGCCATCAGTGAGTCGGGGCTAAAGGATAATTCACCCCTCCACTTT
>.|.|TRBV5-1|TRBJ1-1
CASSFTGNTEAFF
TGCGCCAGCAGCTTTACAGGGAACACTGAAGCTTTCTTT
>.|.|TRBV5-1|TRBJ2-5
CASSPPLSAETQYF
TGCGCCAGCAGCCCTCCGCTATCCGCTGAGACCCAGTACTTC
>once|.|TRBV30|TRBJ1-3
CAWSLFPGVGNTIYF
TGTGCCTGGAGTCTATTCCCAGGGGTCGGAAACACCATATATTTT
>once|.|TRBV2|TRBJ2-7
CASGSSYEQYF
TGTGCCAGCGGGAGCTCCTACGAGCAGTACTTC
>.|TRBD1|TRBV6-5|TRBJ1-6
CASSYSTGGRNSPLHF
TGTGCCAGCAGTTACTCTACAGGGGGCAGGAATTCACCCCTCCACTTT
>.|TRBD1|TRBV10-3|TRBJ2-5
CAISAGQGNMETQYF
TGTGCCATCAGTGCAGGACAGGGGAATATGGAGACCCAGTACTTC
>.|TRBD1|TRBV6-5|TRBJ1-2
CASSADRVQAYGYTF
TGTGCCAGCAGTGCCGACAGGGTTCAGGCCTATGGCTACACCTTC
>.|TRBD2|TRBV7-2|TRBJ2-3
CASSLGLAGGADTQYF
TGTGCCAGCAGCTTAGGTCTAGCGGGGGGTGCAGATACGCAGTATTTT
>.|.|TRBV7-3|TRBJ1-6
CASSLTARSPLHF
TGTGCCAGCAGCTTAACGGCCCGTTCACCCCTCCACTTT
>.|.|TRBV19|TRBJ1-2
CASTQGAYYGYTF
TGTGCCAGTACACAGGGAGCTTACTATGGCTACACCTTC
>.|TRBD1|TRBV5-5|TRBJ1-1
CASNRDRGLNTEAFF
TGTGCCAGCAACCGGGACAGGGGATTGAACACTGAAGCTTTCTTT
>.|.|TRBV12-5|TRBJ1-5
CASGSGQREPQHF
TGTGCTAGTGGGTCAGGACAGAGGGAGCCCCAGCATTTT
>.|TRBD1|TRBV18|TRBJ2-7
CATGQGPYEQYF
TGTGCCACCGGACAGGGACCCTACGAGCAGTACTTC
>once|TRBD1|TRBV28|TRBJ2-2
CASSNRDRGSGELFF
TGTGCCAGCAGTAACCGGGACAGGGGCTCCGGAGAGCTGTTTTTT
>.|.|TRBV10-3|TRBJ1-3
CAIALGSSGNTIYF
TGTGCCATCGCACTGGGGAGCTCTGGAAACACCATATATTTT
>.|.|TRBV4-1|TRBJ1-3
CASSRQRTGQGSGNTIYF
TGCGCCAGCAGCAGACAGAGGACCGGCCAAGGCTCTGGAAACACCATATATTTT
>.|.|TRBV12-5|TRBJ2-3
CASGDFSGMDTQYF
TGTGCTAGTGGCGACTTCTCAGGGATGGATACGCAGTATTTT
>.|.|TRBV5-1|TRBJ2-1
CASSLGGTTSYNEQFF
TGCGCCAGCAGCTTGGGAGGGACAACGTCCTACAATGAGCAGTTCTTC
>.|TRBD2|TRBV5-4|TRBJ2-7
CASSQGLAGASREQYF
TGTGCCAGCAGCCAGGGACTAGCGGGAGCAAGCCGCGAGCAGTACTTC
>.|TRBD2|TRBV2|TRBJ2-3
CASSSGGALTDTQYF
TGTGCCAGCAGCAGCGGGGGAGCACTCACAGATACGCAGTATTTT